These 14 T cell receptor beta chains were all obtained from the same sample, sequenced in a study of blood T cells in healthy people across ages. A second about 6 to 11 cycle PCR used barcoded and J-beta primers. TCRdb processed the 5' RACE reads anew with MiXCR; each CDR3 protein has one entry. The table records around 800,000 distinct CDR3 sequences, 25% to 30% of them present only once. The sample was also linked to a second study, of T cells of mothers and their children.

Sequenced material: blood. The source is a boy between 10 and 17 years old in good health.

This clonotype was seen more than once but under ten times. This rearrangement joins TRBV13 to TRBJ2-1, with D possibly matching TRBD2 (6 bases). TRBJ2-7 matches the DNA end more closely, so the J call is doubtful. The CDR3 totals 13 residues. CDR1 is PRHDT, CDR2 FYEKMQ, per germline (reference sequence). CDR3 sequence (DNA): TGTGCCAGCAAGGCAGGCGGGACGCACGAGCAGTACTTC. This translates into CASKAGGTHEQYF.

V gene TRBV6-5 combines with J gene TRBJ1-5; D remains ambiguous. Trimming took 6 bases from V and 2 from J, leaving 14 bases between them. CDR3 length: 15 amino acids. Germline values: CDR1 MNHEY, CDR2 SVGAGI. The CDR3 loop is CASSRSGGGNQPQHF. The CDR3 DNA sequence: TGTGCCAGCAGCCGGTCGGGCGGGGGCAATCAGCCCCAGCATTTT.

J is TRBJ2-5 and V is TRBV4-2; possibly TRBD1 for D (7 bases). V lost 0 bases and J lost 5, with 16 bases in between. The CDR3 contains 16 residues. Germline CDR1 and CDR2: LGHNA and YNFKEQ. CDR3 region: CASSQDRGRGSETQYF. CDR3 DNA sequence: TGTGCCAGCAGCCAAGATAGGGGGCGGGGAAGCGAGACCCAGTACTTC.

This clonotype occurred a few times. The chain recombines TRBV3-1 with TRBJ2-5; D is unclear. The CDR3 has 11 residues. The germline CDR1 and CDR2 sequences are LGHDT and YNNKEL (reference sequence). The V end was cut by 7 bases, the J end by 5 bases, with 8 bases between. The CDR3 spells CASTEAETQYF. CDR3 coding DNA: TGTGCCAGCACCGAAGCGGAGACCCAGTACTTC.

Only a few counts were recorded for this clonotype. This chain uses TRBV10-2 with TRBJ2-7, with 7 bases aligning to TRBD2. V was clipped by 4 bases and J by 9 bases; unmatched bases: 12. The CDR3 consists of 14 residues. The V gene's germline CDR1 is WSHSY and CDR2 SAAADI. CDR3 protein: CASSAPKDWEGQYF. In DNA, the CDR3 is TGCGCCAGCAGTGCCCCTAAGGACTGGGAGGGGCAGTACTTC.

This sequence joins TRBV21-1 and TRBJ2-1. TRBV21-1 is a pseudogene locus. The CDR3 sequence is 16 residues long. CDR3 in amino acids: CASSKVHNYGDNEQFF. The CDR3, as DNA: TGTGCCAGCAGCAAAGTACACAACTATGGGGACAATGAGCAGTTCTTC.

This clonotype was counted between two and nine times. The chain has TRBV5-1 and TRBJ2-1; D gene unclear. V was pared by 3 bases and J by 10 bases, with 11 bases between. CDR1 is SGHRS and CDR2 is YFSETQ in the germline V gene. CDR3 size: 12 residues. The CDR3 is CASSWRGVEQFF. CDR3 DNA sequence: TGCGCCAGCAGCTGGCGAGGAGTGGAGCAGTTCTTC.

This sequence joins TRBV7-2 and TRBJ2-1; the match to TRBD2 covers 7 bases. The J segment lost 5 bases and the V segment lost 2 bases, leaving 3 bases of the junction unmatched. Germline CDR1 is SGHTA and CDR2 is FQGNSA. This CDR3 is 14 amino acids long. CDR3 sequence (DNA): TGTGCCAGCAGCTTATGGCGGGGGAACAATGAGCAGTTCTTC. Residues: CASSLWRGNNEQFF.

J is TRBJ1-1 and V is TRBV7-9, with TRBD1 matching 7 bases. Germline V gene sequence: CDR1 SEHNR, CDR2 FQNEAQ (reference sequence). V dropped 11 bases and J dropped 1; count of bases not matched to a gene: 7. The length of the CDR3 is 13 residues. The CDR3 here is CASTTGKNTEAFF. The DNA of the CDR3 is TGTGCCTCAACGACAGGGAAGAACACTGAAGCTTTCTTT.

At least ten counts were recorded for this clonotype. The CDR3, as DNA: TGTGCCAGCAGTTTTCTGGGGGAGACCCAGTACTTC. Amino acids: CASSFLGETQYF. This sequence joins TRBV12-3 or TRBV12-4 and TRBJ2-5, with D uncertain. This CDR3 comprises 12 residues. V lost 3 bases and J lost 5, with 7 bases in between.

The rearrangement links TRBV2 to TRBJ1-4; perhaps TRBD1 as D (6 bases). Trimming stripped 8 bases from V and 6 bases from J, with 10 bases between. This CDR3 is 12 amino acids long. Germline lookup yields CDR1 SNHLY and CDR2 FYNNEI. For the CDR3, the DNA is TGTGCCAGCCAGGAGGGGGATGAAAAACTGTTTTTT. It translates to CASQEGDEKLFF.

This rearrangement joins TRBV9 to TRBJ2-7, with 9 bases lining up with TRBD1. The J call may not be correct, given that the DNA end is closer to TRBJ2-1. Germline V lookup: CDR1 SGDLS, CDR2 YYNGEE. The CDR3 runs to 14 residues. The CDR3 sequence is CASSAEQGANEQFF. The CDR3, as DNA: TGTGCCAGCAGCGCAGAACAGGGGGCGAATGAGCAGTTCTTC.

The chain joins TRBV6-1 to TRBJ2-2, with D perhaps TRBD1 (6 bases). Trimming pared 2 bases from V and 2 bases from J, leaving 9 bases between. This CDR3 is built from 15 residues. The germline gives CDR1 MNHNS, CDR2 SASEGT. CDR3 nucleotide sequence: TGTGCCAGCAGTGAAAGGGGGACCAACACCGGGGAGCTGTTTTTT. Its translation: CASSERGTNTGELFF.

This clonotype was seen a few times. This sequence joins TRBV11-2 and TRBJ2-5; D uncertain. The CDR3 is 15 residues long. The V end was cut by 4 bases, the J end by 3 bases, with 15 bases between. Germline-derived CDR1 and CDR2 are SGHAT and FQNNGV. This CDR3 reads CASSSHRGPKETQYF. CDR3 nucleotides: TGTGCCAGCAGCTCCCATAGAGGCCCTAAAGAGACCCAGTACTTC.